This T cell receptor beta chain was sequenced in a study of breast tumors, draining lymph nodes, adjacent tissues. Regarding the study as a whole: Tumor T cell lymph node origin was a supported hypothesis, not proven. Tumors had less TCR diversity than lymph nodes, more than nontumor tissue.

TCRdb recomputed calls from the multiplex PCR reads with MiXCR, one row per CDR3 protein. The data contain 21,000 or so distinct CDR3 sequences, around 41% of them seen just once; the ten biggest clones take up approximately 24%. Comment on this clonotype: The antigen is not known.

The CDR3 extends over 14 amino acids. V shed 5 bases and J shed 0 bases, with 9 bases lying between them. This TCR derives from a female donor with breast cancer. Some clones in this sample may be carry-over from other donors' samples. The specimen sequenced was breast tumor tissue. The chain uses TRBV12-3 or TRBV12-4 and TRBJ2-3; D is undetermined. The CDR3 is CASSVLLSTDTQYF. The DNA for the CDR3 is TGTGCCAGCAGTGTTCTACTGAGCACAGATACGCAGTATTTT.